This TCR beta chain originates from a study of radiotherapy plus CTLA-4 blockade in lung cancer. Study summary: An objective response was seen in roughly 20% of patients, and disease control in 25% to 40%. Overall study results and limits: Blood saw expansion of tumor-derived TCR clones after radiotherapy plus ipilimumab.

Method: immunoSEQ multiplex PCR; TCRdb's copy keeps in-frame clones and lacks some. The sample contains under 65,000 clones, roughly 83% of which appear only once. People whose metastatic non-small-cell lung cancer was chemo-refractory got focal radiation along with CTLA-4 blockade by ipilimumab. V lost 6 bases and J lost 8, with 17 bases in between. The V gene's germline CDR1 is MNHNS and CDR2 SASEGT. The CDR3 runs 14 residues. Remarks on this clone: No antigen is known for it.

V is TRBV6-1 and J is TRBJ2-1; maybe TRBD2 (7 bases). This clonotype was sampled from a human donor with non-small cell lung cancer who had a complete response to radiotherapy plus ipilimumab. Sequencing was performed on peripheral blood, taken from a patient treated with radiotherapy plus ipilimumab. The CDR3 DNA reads TGTGCCAGCAGGCGGGGGCGGGATGGGTATGAGCAGTTCTTC. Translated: CASRRGRDGYEQFF.